Following are 12 T cell receptor beta chains from one sample sequenced in a study of cytomegalovirus exposure and HLA in healthy donors. PCR involved 60 Vbeta and 13 Jbeta primers. This table comes from immunoSEQ multiplex PCR, and its TCRdb copy is limited to in-frame clones, with some not included. The data show about 78,000 clones, approximately 77% seen once. Sequencing was performed on PBMCs. These TCRs come from a woman aged 40 to 49 in good health and CMV-seropositive.

The chain links TRBV6-5 to TRBJ2-2, with 8 bases aligning to TRBD2. CDR1 and CDR2 (germline): MNHEY, SVGAGI. Trimming cost V 3 bases and J 5 bases; bases outside gene matches: 8. The CDR3 length is 16 residues. The CDR3 DNA reads as TGTGCCAGCAGTTATGGCCTAGCGGGCCATACCGGGGAGCTGTTTTTT. Translating it yields CASSYGLAGHTGELFF.

About this clone itself: One junction end does not reproduce the germline sequence, and a read error may be involved. The CDR3 nucleotides read TGTGCCAGCAGTTCCTTTTCCAGAGGCACTGAAGTTTTCTTT. This translates into CASSSFSRGTEVFF. The chain joins TRBV28 to TRBJ1-1; D ambiguous. The CDR3 sequence is 14 residues long. Germline V gives CDR1 MDHEN, CDR2 SYDVKM.

The V gene is TRBV7-2, the J gene TRBJ2-2; 11 bases map to TRBD2. CDR3 length: 17 amino acids. The V gene's germline CDR1 is SGHTA and CDR2 FQGNSA. Unmatched junction bases numbered 5, after V lost 1 base and J lost 4 bases. The CDR3 DNA sequence: TGTGCCAGCAGCTTAGGCTCCCTAGCGGGGGGCACCGGGGAGCTGTTTTTT. This translates into CASSLGSLAGGTGELFF.

The chain joins TRBV6-5 to TRBJ2-7, with D perhaps matching TRBD1 (5 bases). This CDR3 is 14 amino acids long. In germline, CDR1 is MNHEY, CDR2 SVGAGI. The ends were cut back, 4 bases at V and 2 bases at J, with 12 bases in the middle. This CDR3 reads CASSWGQGTYEQYF. CDR3 nucleotides: TGTGCCAGCAGTTGGGGTCAGGGTACCTACGAGCAGTACTTC.

The CDR3 sequence is CASSDQGSTEAFF. CDR3 in DNA: TGTGCCAGCAGTGATCAGGGGAGCACTGAAGCTTTCTTT. The chain joins TRBV2 to TRBJ1-1; the D gene is possibly TRBD1 (6 bases). Trimming removed 3 bases at V and 4 bases at J, with 9 bases between. Germline V CDR1 and CDR2: SNHLY, FYNNEI. The CDR3 is 13 residues long.

The chain employs TRBV4-1 and TRBJ2-1; 7 bases fit TRBD2. Germline values: CDR1 MGHRA, CDR2 YSYEKL. Trimming at V came to 0 bases and at J to 10 bases, leaving 3 bases not matched to a gene. The length of the CDR3 is 13 residues. The CDR3 DNA reads as TGCGCCAGCAGCCAAGAGTGGGGGGGAGAGCAGTTCTTC. Translation: CASSQEWGGEQFF.

The rearrangement joins TRBV7-8 to TRBJ2-4, with 7 nucleotides matching TRBD1. The CDR3 covers 16 residues. Germline V CDR1 and CDR2: SGHVS, FQNEAQ. Trimming removed 4 bases from V and 2 bases from J; junction bases left unmatched: 8. The CDR3 here is CASSSTGLVTKNIQYF. DNA for the CDR3: TGTGCCAGCAGCTCGACAGGGTTGGTGACCAAAAACATTCAGTACTTC. Full variable domain (missing parts from reference TRBV7-8 and TRBJ2-4): GAGVSQSPRYKVAKRGQDVALRCDPISGHVSLFWYQQALGQGPEFLTYFQNEAQLDKSGLPSDRFFAERPEGSVSTLKIQRTQQEDSAVYLCASSSTGLVTKNIQYFGAGTRLSVL.

This chain connects TRBV4-2 to TRBJ1-2; TRBD1 is a possible D gene (6 bases). Germline lookup yields CDR1 LGHNA and CDR2 YNFKEQ. Trimming took off 6 bases at V and 0 bases at J, with 14 bases between the two ends. This CDR3 is built from 15 residues. CDR3 sequence reads: CASSRGGEANYGYTF. The CDR3 nucleotides read TGTGCCAGCAGTAGGGGGGGTGAAGCTAACTATGGCTACACCTTC.

The chain combines TRBV4-3 with TRBJ1-2, with TRBD1 as a possible D gene (5 bases). CDR3 size: 16 residues. Germline CDR1 reads LGHNA; CDR2 reads YSLEER. With 3 bases removed from V and 8 bases from J, the gap between germline ends came to 22 bases. The CDR3, as DNA: TGCGCCAGCAGCCAGCCAGGCGCAGGGATAATGGAGGGCTACACCTTC. Encoded protein: CASSQPGAGIMEGYTF.

The chain employs TRBV28 and TRBJ2-3; 7 bases are shared with TRBD1. CDR1 and CDR2 (germline): MDHEN, SYDVKM. The CDR3 sequence is 13 residues long. Losses at the gene ends were 8 bases for V and 1 base for J; bases not matched to a gene: 3. The CDR3 loop reads CASRTGGTDTQYF. The CDR3 DNA follows: TGTGCCAGCCGAACAGGGGGCACAGATACGCAGTATTTT.

This clone was seen more than once but under ten times. The chain employs TRBV6-5 and TRBJ1-6; TRBD1 might be the D (5 bases). V lost 2 bases and J 8 bases, leaving 10 bases between the germline ends. This CDR3 spans 14 amino acids. The germline CDR1 and CDR2 sequences are MNHEY and SVGAGI. CDR3 amino acids: CASSYRGTDSPLHF. The CDR3 DNA reads as TGTGCCAGCAGTTACCGGGGGACCGATTCACCCCTCCACTTT.

As concerns this clone: A read error may account for a junction end that differs from germline. The chain employs TRBV6-4 and TRBJ1-2; 8 bases line up with TRBD1. Germline CDR1 MRHNA, CDR2 SNTAGT. The CDR3 sequence is 13 residues long. The chain's CDR3 is CASSPEGTGGYPF. CDR3 DNA: TGTGCCAGCAGCCCAGAGGGGACAGGTGGCTACCCCTTC.